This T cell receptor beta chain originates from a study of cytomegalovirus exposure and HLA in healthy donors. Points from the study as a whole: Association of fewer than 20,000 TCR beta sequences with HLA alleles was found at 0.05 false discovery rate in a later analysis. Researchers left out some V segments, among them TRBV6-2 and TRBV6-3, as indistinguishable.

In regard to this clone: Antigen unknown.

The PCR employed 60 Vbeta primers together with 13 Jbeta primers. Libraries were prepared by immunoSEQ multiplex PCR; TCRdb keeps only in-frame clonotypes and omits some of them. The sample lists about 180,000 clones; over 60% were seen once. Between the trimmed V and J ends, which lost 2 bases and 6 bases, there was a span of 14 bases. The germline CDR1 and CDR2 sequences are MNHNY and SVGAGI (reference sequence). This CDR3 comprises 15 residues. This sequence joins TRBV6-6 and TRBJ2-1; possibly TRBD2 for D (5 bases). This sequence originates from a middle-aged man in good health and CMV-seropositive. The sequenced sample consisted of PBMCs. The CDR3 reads CASSYLGRVLNEQFF. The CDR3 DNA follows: TGTGCCAGCAGTTACCTTGGGCGGGTCCTCAATGAGCAGTTCTTC.